Here is one T cell receptor (beta chain) with its context. Its specificity is unknown. One end of the junction varies from germline; a read error may be responsible. Reverse transcription of roughly 0.45 ug total RNA with a constant-region primer produced TCR beta cDNA. The TCR beta library was amplified through three nested multiplex PCR rounds in a modified ARM-PCR procedure. It was with TRBV1-TRBV30 forward primers and a C-beta reverse primer that the first two PCR rounds were run, at roughly 9 cycles each. TCRdb reprocessed the multiplex PCR reads with MiXCR, giving one entry per CDR3 protein. The sample shows over 95,000 distinct CDR3 sequences, around 63% of them seen only once. The data originate from a study of tumor-infiltrating lymphocytes in primary liver carcinoma. Study details: Donors had hepatocellular carcinoma or combined HCC and intrahepatic cholangiocarcinoma. Lesions, classed as T1-T3 N0M0, spanned roughly 4 to 10 cm across.

CDR3 size: 14 residues. Germline V gives CDR1 SGHAT, CDR2 FQNNGV. Study-level results: The overlap of tumor-adjacent and tumor-blood pairs was smaller than that of tumor region pairs.

Between about 19 and 34 mg of unsorted bulk tissue served as the source from which RNA and DNA were co-extracted. Input material: liver tumor tissue from sampling region 5. Described subset: tumor region T5, tumor centre. The genes are TRBV11-2 and TRBJ1-4; 9 bases fit TRBD1. The source is an older woman with primary liver carcinoma and hepatitis B virus infection. CDR3 loop: CASSLRGQGEKLSF. CDR3 nucleotides: TGTGCCAGCAGCTTAAGGGGACAGGGAGAGAAACTGTCTTTT.